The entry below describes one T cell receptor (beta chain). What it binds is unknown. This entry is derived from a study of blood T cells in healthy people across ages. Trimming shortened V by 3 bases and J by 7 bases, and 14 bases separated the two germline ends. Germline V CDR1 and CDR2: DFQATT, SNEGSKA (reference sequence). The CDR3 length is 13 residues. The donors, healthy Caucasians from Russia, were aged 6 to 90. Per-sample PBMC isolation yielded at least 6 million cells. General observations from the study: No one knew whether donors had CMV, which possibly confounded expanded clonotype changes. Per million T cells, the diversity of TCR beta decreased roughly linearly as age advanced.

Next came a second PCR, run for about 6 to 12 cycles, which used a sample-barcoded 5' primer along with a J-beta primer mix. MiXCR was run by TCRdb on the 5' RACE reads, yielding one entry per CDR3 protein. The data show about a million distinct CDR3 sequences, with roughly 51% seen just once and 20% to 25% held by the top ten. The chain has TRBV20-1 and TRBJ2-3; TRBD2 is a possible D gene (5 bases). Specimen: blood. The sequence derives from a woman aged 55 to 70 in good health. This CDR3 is CSASEGPLNTQYF. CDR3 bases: TGCAGTGCTAGTGAGGGCCCCTTAAATACGCAGTATTTT.